The present T cell receptor (beta chain) was sequenced within a study of blood T cell repertoires in COVID-19 (dated by TCRdb to the early 2020s). Some background on the complete study: Collaborator samples came from the United States, Italy and Spain and covered acute and convalescent phases of COVID-19. The prospective study material was composed of cDNA or gDNA derived from T cells, B-cell-depleted T cells, or PBMCs. Subjects who had been exposed to COVID-19, were actively infected with it, or had recovered from it provided the deeply sampled blood TCRbeta repertoires that made up the dataset. The repertoires were released in a freely available public database meant as a resource for research on the immune response to SARS-CoV-2. Samples were obtained from the ongoing ImmuneRACE study (first 160 participants) and from 1,254 subjects provided by 6 global collaborators. The sample metadata nearly always contained a de-identified subject ID, COVID-19 status, age in years and sex. HLA class I and class II types, where available, came from metadata supplied by the sample provider rather than from assay-based typing.

Each collaborating institution followed its own protocols to collect whole blood in K2EDTA tubes. For TCRbeta analysis, collaborator samples were shipped as frozen whole blood, as isolated PBMCs, or as DNA extracted from either sample type. TCRbeta CDR3 regions were amplified from genomic DNA by means of the immunoSEQ Assay, a bias-controlled multiplex PCR. Concerning the study's data processing: Nucleated cell counts per sample were estimated from amplification of reference gene primers within the assay. To quantify the absolute abundance of each unique TCRbeta CDR3 rearrangement, sequence reads were collapsed and filtered. For each sample, productive Simpson clonality was calculated as the square root of Simpson's diversity index across productive rearrangements. TCRdb retrieved this table from immuneACCESS and kept in-frame rearrangements only. Not all clones are present; in checked studies, unresolved V genes account for under half, and no reason is known for the remainder. For V, J and clone size, that table is used; D and trimming come from the DNA. This sample gives around 15,000 clones in total; around four fifths of them show up just once. Roughly a fifth of the sample lies in the top ten.

General findings and caveats noted by the study authors: The amount of clinical and demographic metadata varied by source and participant and was provided uncurated.

As concerns this clone: Its antigen is not yet known. Base qualities are not recorded, but no much larger clone differs from it by a single base.

V is trimmed back by 5 bases and J by 5 bases, and the junction contains 10 bases that no gene match accounts for. Its CDR3 holds 15 amino acids, cysteine through phenylalanine. The sequence is cut down to CDR3 DNA, 45 bases in frame from base 1. From a lookup of the germline V gene (reference sequence), CDR1 and CDR2 are LNHDA and SQIVND. What was sequenced was peripheral blood. The receptor was isolated from an elderly man with active COVID-19. This chain is built from TRBV19 and TRBJ2-5, and 8 bases in between align with TRBD1. The CDR3 has the sequence CASSSSGGRQETQYF. The DNA reads TGTGCCAGTAGTTCATCAGGGGGCCGTCAGGAGACCCAGTACTTC.